This TCR beta chain is from a study of T cell repertoires in cytomegalovirus infection. This CDR3 is 14 amino acids long. The V end was cut by 4 bases, the J end by 5 bases, with 11 bases between. Per germline, CDR1 MGHRA and CDR2 YSYEKL. TCRdb reanalysed the reads using MiXCR and keeps one entry per CDR3 protein. There are roughly 120,000 distinct CDR3 sequences in the sample; under 35% occur only once, and 41% lies in the top ten. As for this clonotype: What it recognizes is unknown.

The starting material was CD8+ T cells from cultured PBMCs, obtained from culture after CMV antigen stimulation. The chain is built from TRBV4-1 and TRBJ1-4, with D perhaps TRBD1 (6 bases). The TCR originated in a human donor in good health (CMV status not recorded). Some clones in this sample may be carry-over from other donors' samples. The CDR3 loop is CASSRTVLNEKLFF. The CDR3 region has the DNA TGCGCCAGCAGCCGGACAGTCTTGAATGAAAAACTGTTTTTT.